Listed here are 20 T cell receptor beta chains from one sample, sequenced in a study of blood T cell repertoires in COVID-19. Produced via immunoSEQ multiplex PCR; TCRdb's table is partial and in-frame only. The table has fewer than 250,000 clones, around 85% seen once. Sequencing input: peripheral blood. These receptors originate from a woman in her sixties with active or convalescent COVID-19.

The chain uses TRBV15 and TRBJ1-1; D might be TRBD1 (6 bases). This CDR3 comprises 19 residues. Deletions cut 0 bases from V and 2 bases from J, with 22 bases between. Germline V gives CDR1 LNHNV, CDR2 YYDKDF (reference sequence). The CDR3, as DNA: TGTGCCACCAGCAGAGATGGGATTTTAATGGACAGACCTAACACTGAAGCTTTCTTT. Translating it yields CATSRDGILMDRPNTEAFF.

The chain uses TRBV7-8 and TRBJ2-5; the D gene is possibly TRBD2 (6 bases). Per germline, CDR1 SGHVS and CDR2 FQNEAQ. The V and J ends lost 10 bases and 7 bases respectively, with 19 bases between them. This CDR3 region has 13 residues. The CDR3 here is CATATSPLGTQYF. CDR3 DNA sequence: TGTGCCACCGCGACTAGTCCGCTAGGGACCCAGTACTTC.

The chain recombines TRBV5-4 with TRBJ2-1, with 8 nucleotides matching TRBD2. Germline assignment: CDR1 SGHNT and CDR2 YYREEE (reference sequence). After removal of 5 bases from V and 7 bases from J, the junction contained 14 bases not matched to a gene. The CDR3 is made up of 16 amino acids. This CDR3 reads CASRDRRSGSGNEQFF. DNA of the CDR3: TGTGCCAGCAGAGATAGGAGGAGCGGGAGTGGAAATGAGCAGTTCTTC.

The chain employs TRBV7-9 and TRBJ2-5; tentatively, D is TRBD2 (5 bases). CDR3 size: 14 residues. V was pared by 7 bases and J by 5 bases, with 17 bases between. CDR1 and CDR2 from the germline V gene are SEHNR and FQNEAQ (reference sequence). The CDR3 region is CASTLSGIWETQYF. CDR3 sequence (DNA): TGTGCCAGCACGTTAAGCGGAATCTGGGAGACCCAGTACTTC.

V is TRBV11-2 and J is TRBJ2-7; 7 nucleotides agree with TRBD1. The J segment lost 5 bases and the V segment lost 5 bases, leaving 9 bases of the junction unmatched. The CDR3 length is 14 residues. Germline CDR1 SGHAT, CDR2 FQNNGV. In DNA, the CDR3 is TGTGCCAGCAGCCCCAACAGGGGAAGGCACGAGCAGTACTTC. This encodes CASSPNRGRHEQYF.

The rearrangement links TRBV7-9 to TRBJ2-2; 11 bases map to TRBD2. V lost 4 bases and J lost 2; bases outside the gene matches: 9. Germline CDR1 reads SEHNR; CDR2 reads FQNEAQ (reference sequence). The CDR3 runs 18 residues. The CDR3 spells CASSSPTSGVTNTGELFF. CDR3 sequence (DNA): TGTGCCAGCAGCTCTCCGACTAGCGGGGTCACCAACACCGGGGAGCTGTTTTTT.

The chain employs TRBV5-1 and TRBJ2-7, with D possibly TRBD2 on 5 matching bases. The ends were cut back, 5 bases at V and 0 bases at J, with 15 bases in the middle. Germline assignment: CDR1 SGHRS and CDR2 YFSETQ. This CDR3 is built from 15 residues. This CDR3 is CASRRDGVSSYEQYF. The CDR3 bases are TGCGCCAGCAGGCGAGACGGGGTGAGCTCCTACGAGCAGTACTTC.

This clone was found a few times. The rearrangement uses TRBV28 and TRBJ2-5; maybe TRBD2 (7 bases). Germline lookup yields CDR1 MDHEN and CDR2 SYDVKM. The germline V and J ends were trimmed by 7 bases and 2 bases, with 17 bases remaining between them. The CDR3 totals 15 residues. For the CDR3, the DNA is TGTGCCAGCACCGCTGCGGGGGCAGAGCAAGAGACCCAGTACTTC. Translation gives CASTAAGAEQETQYF.

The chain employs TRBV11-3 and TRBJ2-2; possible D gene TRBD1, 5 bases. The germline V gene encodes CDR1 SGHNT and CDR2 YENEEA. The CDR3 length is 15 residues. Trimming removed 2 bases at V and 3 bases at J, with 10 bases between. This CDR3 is CASSLRLGDTGELFF. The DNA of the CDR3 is TGTGCCAGCAGCTTAAGGTTAGGGGACACCGGGGAGCTGTTTTTT. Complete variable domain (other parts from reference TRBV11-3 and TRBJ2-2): EAGVVQSPRYKIIEKKQPVAFWCNPISGHNTLYWYLQNLGQGPELLIRYENEEAVDDSQLPKDRFSAERLKGVDSTLKIQPAELGDSAVYLCASSLRLGDTGELFFGEGSRLTVL.

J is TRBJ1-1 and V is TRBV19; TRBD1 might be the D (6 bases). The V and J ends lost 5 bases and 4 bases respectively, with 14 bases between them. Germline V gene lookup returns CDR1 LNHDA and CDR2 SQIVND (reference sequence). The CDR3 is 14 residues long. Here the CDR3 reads CASSVTAGATEAFF. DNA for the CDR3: TGTGCCAGTAGTGTGACGGCAGGGGCCACTGAAGCTTTCTTT.

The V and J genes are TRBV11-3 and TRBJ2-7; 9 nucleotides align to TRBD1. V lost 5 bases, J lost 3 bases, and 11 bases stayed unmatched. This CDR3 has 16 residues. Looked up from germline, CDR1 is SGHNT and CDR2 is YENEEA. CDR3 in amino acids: CASSKRDRAGGYEQYF. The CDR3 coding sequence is TGTGCCAGCAGCAAACGGGACAGGGCTGGAGGCTACGAGCAGTACTTC.

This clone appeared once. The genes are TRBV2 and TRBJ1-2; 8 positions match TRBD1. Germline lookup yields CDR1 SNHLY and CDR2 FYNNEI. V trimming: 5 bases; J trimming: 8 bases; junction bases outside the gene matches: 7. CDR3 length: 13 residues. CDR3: CASSPTGGTGYTF. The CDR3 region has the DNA TGTGCCAGCAGTCCTACAGGGGGGACGGGCTACACCTTC.

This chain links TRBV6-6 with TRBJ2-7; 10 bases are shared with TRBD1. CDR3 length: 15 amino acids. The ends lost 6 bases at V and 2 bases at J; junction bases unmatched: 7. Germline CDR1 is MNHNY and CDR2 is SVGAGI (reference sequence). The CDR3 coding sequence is TGTGCCAGCAGCACTAGGACAGGGGGAGCCTACGAGCAGTACTTC. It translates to CASSTRTGGAYEQYF.

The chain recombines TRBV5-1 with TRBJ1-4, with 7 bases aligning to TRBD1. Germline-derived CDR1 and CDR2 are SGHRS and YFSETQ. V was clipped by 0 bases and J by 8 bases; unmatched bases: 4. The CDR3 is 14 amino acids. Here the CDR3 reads CASSLGGGQEKLFF. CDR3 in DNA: TGCGCCAGCAGCTTGGGAGGGGGCCAAGAAAAACTGTTTTTT.

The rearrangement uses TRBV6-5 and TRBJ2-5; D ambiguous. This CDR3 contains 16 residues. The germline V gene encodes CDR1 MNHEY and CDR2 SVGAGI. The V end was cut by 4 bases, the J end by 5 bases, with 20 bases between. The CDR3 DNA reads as TGTGCCAGCAGTTTCCAGTATGGGCCAACCTGGGAGACCCAGTACTTC. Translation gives CASSFQYGPTWETQYF.

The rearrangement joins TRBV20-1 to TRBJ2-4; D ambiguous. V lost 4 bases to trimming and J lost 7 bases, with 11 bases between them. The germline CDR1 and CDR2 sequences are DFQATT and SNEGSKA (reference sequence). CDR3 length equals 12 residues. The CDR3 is CSAIERYNIQYF. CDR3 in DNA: TGCAGTGCTATTGAACGCTATAACATTCAGTACTTC.

CDR3 region: CASSHTGGRETQYF. The CDR3 region has the DNA TGTGCCAGCAGCCATACGGGGGGAAGGGAGACCCAGTACTTC. The rearrangement joins TRBV3-1 (or the pseudogene TRBV3-2) to TRBJ2-5, with 7 bases identical to TRBD2. This CDR3 comprises 14 residues. The V gene's germline CDR1 is LGHDT and CDR2 YNNKEL (reference sequence). The J segment lost 5 bases and the V segment lost 3 bases, leaving 6 bases of the junction unmatched.

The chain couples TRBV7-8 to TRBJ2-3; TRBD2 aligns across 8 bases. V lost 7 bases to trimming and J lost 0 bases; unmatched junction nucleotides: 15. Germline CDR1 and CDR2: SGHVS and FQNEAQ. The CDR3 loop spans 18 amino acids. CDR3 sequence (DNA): TGTGCCAGCAAAGAGGGAGCGGGAGCCAGATCTAGCACAGATACGCAGTATTTT. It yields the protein CASKEGAGARSSTDTQYF.

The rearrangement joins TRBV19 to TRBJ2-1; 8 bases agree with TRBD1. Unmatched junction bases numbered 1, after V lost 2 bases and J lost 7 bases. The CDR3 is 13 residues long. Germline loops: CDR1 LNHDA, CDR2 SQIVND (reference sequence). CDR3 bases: TGTGCCAGTAGTATAACAGGGGGAAATGAGCAGTTCTTC. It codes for CASSITGGNEQFF.

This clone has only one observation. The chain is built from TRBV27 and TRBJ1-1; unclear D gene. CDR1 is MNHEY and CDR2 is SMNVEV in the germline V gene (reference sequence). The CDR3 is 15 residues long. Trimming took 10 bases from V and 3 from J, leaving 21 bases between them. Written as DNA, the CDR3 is TGTGCCATCATAACACCCAACAGAGAATACACTGAAGCTTTCTTT. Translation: CAIITPNREYTEAFF.